Below, 21 T cell receptor beta chains from the same sample are listed, as sequenced in a study of cytomegalovirus exposure and HLA in healthy donors. 13 Jbeta primers and 60 Vbeta primers were used for the PCR. Produced via immunoSEQ multiplex PCR; TCRdb's table is partial and in-frame only. This sample lists 35,000 to 45,000 clones; its ten largest clones have 4%. Sequenced: PBMCs. Receptors originate from a male donor in good health and CMV-seronegative.

The rearrangement joins TRBV6-6 to TRBJ1-2; 9 bases match TRBD1. This CDR3 contains 16 residues. The germline V gene has CDR1 MNHNY and CDR2 SVGAGI (reference sequence). Losses at the gene ends were 4 bases for V and 3 bases for J; bases not matched to a gene: 9. The CDR3 is CASSSDRGWSHYGYTF. The CDR3, as DNA: TGTGCCAGCAGTTCCGACAGGGGGTGGTCCCACTATGGCTACACCTTC.

In nucleotides, the CDR3 is TGTGCCAGCTCAGAGACAGGGAACACTGAAGCTTTCTTT. It encodes CASSETGNTEAFF. J is TRBJ1-1 and V is TRBV18; the D gene is possibly TRBD1 (6 bases). From germline, CDR1 is KGHSH and CDR2 LQKENI. Trimming cost V 5 bases and J 1 base, with 8 bases left between them. This CDR3 spans 13 amino acids.

The chain carries TRBV28 and TRBJ1-2, with TRBD1 as a possible D gene (5 bases). The V and J ends lost 5 bases and 2 bases respectively, with 9 bases between them. This CDR3 comprises 13 residues. Germline values: CDR1 MDHEN, CDR2 SYDVKM. The CDR3 reads CASSLQGNYGYTF. CDR3 coding DNA: TGTGCCAGCAGTCTTCAGGGAAACTATGGCTACACCTTC.

The CDR3 DNA reads TGTGCCAGCAGCCAACAGCGGGGGGTAATCAATGAGCAGTTCTTC. The encoded protein is CASSQQRGVINEQFF. V and J are TRBV14 and TRBJ2-1, with 9 nucleotides matching TRBD2. Germline loops: CDR1 SGHDN, CDR2 FVKESK. Trimming removed 2 bases from V and 6 bases from J; junction bases left unmatched: 5. The CDR3 spans 15 residues. The full variable domain, in which reference TRBV14 and TRBJ2-1 provide the parts outside the CDR3, is EAGVTQFPSHSVIEKGQTVTLRCDPISGHDNLYWYRRVMGKEIKFLLHFVKESKQDESGMPNNRFLAERTGGTYSTLKVQPAELEDSGVYFCASSQQRGVINEQFFGPGTRLTVL.

This chain links TRBV7-6 with TRBJ2-3, with 7 bases fitting TRBD2. V was pared by 5 bases and J by 0 bases, with 8 bases of the junction left unmatched. The CDR3 loop spans 16 amino acids. Germline CDR1 reads SGHVS; CDR2 reads FNYEAQ. The chain's CDR3 is CASSPTGGTSTDTQYF. The CDR3 region has the DNA TGTGCCAGCAGCCCCACCGGGGGGACTAGCACAGATACGCAGTATTTT.

This chain uses TRBV6-5 with TRBJ1-5; D ambiguous. This CDR3 is built from 12 residues. Germline V gene data show CDR1 as MNHEY and CDR2 as SVGAGI. V gave up 8 bases and J gave up 6 bases, with 11 bases separating them. CDR3 amino acids: CASGGASQPQHF. CDR3 DNA: TGTGCCAGCGGCGGAGCCAGTCAGCCCCAGCATTTT.

The chain uses TRBV19 and TRBJ1-1; D uncertain. The CDR3 has 14 amino acids. V was trimmed by 7 bases and J by 4 bases, leaving 16 bases between them. The germline gives CDR1 LNHDA, CDR2 SQIVND (reference sequence). The CDR3 DNA reads TGTGCCAGTACCCTCGGAGGCCGAGGCACTGAAGCTTTCTTT. It encodes CASTLGGRGTEAFF.

This chain joins TRBV6-6 and TRBJ1-6, with D possibly matching TRBD1 (5 bases). V lost 8 bases and J lost 5, with 10 bases in between. CDR3 length: 13 amino acids. Germline V lookup: CDR1 MNHNY, CDR2 SVGAGI (reference sequence). The chain's CDR3 is CASEGVNNSPLHF. CDR3 bases: TGTGCCAGCGAAGGGGTTAATAATTCACCCCTCCACTTT.

The chain uses TRBV28 and TRBJ1-1, with unresolved D. The germline V gene has CDR1 MDHEN and CDR2 SYDVKM. This CDR3 is 13 amino acids long. V was cut by 2 bases and J by 7 bases, with 11 bases left in between. CDR3 loop: CASSLTNRLEAFF. The DNA of the CDR3 is TGTGCCAGCAGTTTAACGAACCGACTTGAAGCTTTCTTT.

The chain joins TRBV15 to TRBJ1-1; D is ambiguous. CDR1 and CDR2 from the germline V gene are LNHNV and YYDKDF (reference sequence). The CDR3 has 12 residues. V dropped 3 bases and J dropped 2 bases, with 4 bases sitting between them. As DNA, the CDR3 is TGTGCCACCAGCAGTTCTAACACTGAAGCTTTCTTT. Translation: CATSSSNTEAFF.

The chain combines TRBV2 with TRBJ1-2; TRBD1 matches 7 bases. The CDR3 sequence is 13 residues long. CDR1 and CDR2 (germline): SNHLY, FYNNEI. V dropped 9 bases and J dropped 4; count of bases not matched to a gene: 8. CDR3 in amino acids: CARKQGSGYGYTF. CDR3 coding DNA: TGTGCCAGGAAACAGGGGTCCGGCTATGGCTACACCTTC.

This chain joins TRBV11-1 and TRBJ2-7, with D possibly being TRBD1 (5 bases). Germline CDR1 is SGHAT and CDR2 is FQDESV (reference sequence). The V and J ends lost 6 bases and 2 bases respectively, with 11 bases between them. The CDR3 runs to 13 residues. CDR3 DNA: TGTGCCAGCAGTCGACAGAGAGCCTACGAGCAGTACTTC. It yields the protein CASSRQRAYEQYF.

This chain connects TRBV6-5 to TRBJ2-1, with a weak D call TRBD1 (8 bases). The CDR3 is 15 amino acids. Germline loops: CDR1 MNHEY, CDR2 SVGAGI. The V end lost 5 bases, the J end lost 7 bases, and 18 bases lay between the germline ends. CDR3 sequence reads: CASSPDRGGENEQFF. The CDR3 nucleotides read TGTGCCAGCAGTCCAGACAGGGGAGGGGAGAATGAGCAGTTCTTC.

The chain recombines TRBV9 with TRBJ2-1; the D gene is possibly TRBD2 (5 bases). Trimming removed 3 bases at V and 5 bases at J, with 15 bases between. From germline, CDR1 is SGDLS and CDR2 YYNGEE. The CDR3 extends over 15 amino acids. The CDR3, as DNA: TGTGCCAGCAGCGGGAGGACTCGGATAAACAATGAGCAGTTCTTC. This sequence encodes CASSGRTRINNEQFF. The full variable domain, with the rest looked up from reference TRBV9 and TRBJ2-1, is DSGVTQTPKHLITATGQRVTLRCSPRSGDLSVYWYQQSLDQGLQFLIQYYNGEERAKGNILERFSAQQFPDLHSELNLSSLELGDSALYFCASSGRTRINNEQFFGPGTRLTVL.

The rearrangement uses TRBV5-1 and TRBJ2-5; 8 positions agree with TRBD2. Germline CDR1 is SGHRS and CDR2 is YFSETQ. Trimming removed 2 bases from V and 1 base from J; junction bases left unmatched: 1. The length of the CDR3 is 14 residues. In DNA, the CDR3 is TGCGCCAGCAGCTTCAGCGGGGGCCAAGAGACCCAGTACTTC. It translates to CASSFSGGQETQYF.

The chain recombines TRBV14 with TRBJ1-6; 10 bases match TRBD1. Germline lookup yields CDR1 SGHDN and CDR2 FVKESK. The trim removed 1 base at V and 6 bases at J, leaving 9 bases unmatched. The length of the CDR3 is 18 residues. The chain's CDR3 is CASSQGDGQGGRNSPLHF. CDR3 DNA: TGTGCCAGCAGCCAAGGGGACGGACAGGGGGGTCGTAATTCACCCCTCCACTTT.

The chain carries TRBV19 and TRBJ2-1, with TRBD2 matching 13 bases. V lost 1 base to trimming and J lost 10 bases; unmatched junction nucleotides: 7. This CDR3 is 16 amino acids long. Germline lookup yields CDR1 LNHDA and CDR2 SQIVND (reference sequence). Here the CDR3 reads CASSIAGTSGAKEQFF. The CDR3 coding sequence is TGTGCCAGTAGTATAGCGGGGACTAGCGGGGCTAAAGAGCAGTTCTTC.

J is TRBJ2-3 and V is TRBV9, with D tentatively TRBD1 (6 bases). The germline V and J ends were trimmed by 3 bases and 1 base, with 12 bases remaining between them. This CDR3 is built from 15 residues. CDR1 is SGDLS and CDR2 is YYNGEE in the germline V gene. The CDR3 DNA is TGTGCCAGCAGCGACGGTCGACAGGGCACAGATACGCAGTATTTT. Amino acid sequence: CASSDGRQGTDTQYF.

The genes are TRBV2 and TRBJ2-3; 7 positions agree with TRBD2. V lost 6 bases to trimming and J lost 4 bases; unmatched junction nucleotides: 1. CDR1 and CDR2 from the germline V gene are SNHLY and FYNNEI. The CDR3 consists of 12 residues. The CDR3 DNA follows: TGTGCCAGCAGGGGAGGGGCAGATACGCAGTATTTT. Its protein product is CASRGGADTQYF.

The V and J genes are TRBV5-6 and TRBJ2-7, with a tentative D call TRBD1 (6 bases). V shed 4 bases and J shed 0 bases, with 17 bases lying between them. Germline loops: CDR1 SGHDT, CDR2 YYEEEE. The CDR3 consists of 16 residues. In DNA form, the CDR3 reads TGTGCCAGCAGCATAAGCAGGGGCCTGAGCTCCTACGAGCAGTACTTC. Its translation is CASSISRGLSSYEQYF. The variable domain in full, completed from reference TRBV5-6 and TRBJ2-7, reads DAGVTQSPTHLIKTRGQQVTLRCSPKSGHDTVSWYQQALGQGPQFIFQYYEEEERQRGNFPDRFSGHQFPNYSSELNVNALLLGDSALYLCASSISRGLSSYEQYFGPGTRLTVT.

The CDR3 region is CASTRDNGPEAFF. In DNA form, the CDR3 reads TGCGCCAGTACCCGGGACAACGGACCTGAAGCTTTCTTT. This chain uses TRBV5-1 with TRBJ1-1; D possibly corresponds to TRBD1 (6 bases). CDR1 is SGHRS and CDR2 is YFSETQ in the germline V gene. Trimming cost V 8 bases and J 6 bases, with 17 bases left between them. There are 13 residues in the CDR3.